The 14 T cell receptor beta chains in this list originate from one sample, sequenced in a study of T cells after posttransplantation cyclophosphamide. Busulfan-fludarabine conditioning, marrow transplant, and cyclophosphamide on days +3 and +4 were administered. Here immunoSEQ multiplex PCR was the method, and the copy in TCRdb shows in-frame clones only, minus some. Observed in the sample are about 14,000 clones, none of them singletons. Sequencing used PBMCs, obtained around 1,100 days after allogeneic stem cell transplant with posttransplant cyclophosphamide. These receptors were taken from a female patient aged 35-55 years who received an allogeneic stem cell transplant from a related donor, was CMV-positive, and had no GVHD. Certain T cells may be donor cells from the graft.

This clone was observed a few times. The CDR3 DNA follows: TGTGCCAGCAGCTTAGTGACTGATTCCTACAATGAGCAGTTCTTC. Translated: CASSLVTDSYNEQFF. The chain has TRBV7-9 and TRBJ2-1; D not certain. CDR1 and CDR2 from the germline V gene are SEHNR and FQNEAQ (reference sequence). The CDR3 runs 15 residues. V dropped 1 base and J dropped 1 base, with 8 bases sitting between them.

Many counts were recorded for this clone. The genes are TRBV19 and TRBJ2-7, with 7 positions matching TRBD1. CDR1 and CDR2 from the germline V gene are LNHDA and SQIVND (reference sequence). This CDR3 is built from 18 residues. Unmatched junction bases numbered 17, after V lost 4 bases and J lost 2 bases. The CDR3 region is CASSSMPIRQGNTYEQYF. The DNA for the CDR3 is TGTGCCAGTAGTAGTATGCCCATTAGACAGGGCAATACCTACGAGCAGTACTTC.

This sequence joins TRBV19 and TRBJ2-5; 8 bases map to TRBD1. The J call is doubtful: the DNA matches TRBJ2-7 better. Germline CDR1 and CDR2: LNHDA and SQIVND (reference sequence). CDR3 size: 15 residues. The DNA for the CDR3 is TGTGCCAGTAGTCTTGGGACAGGCAACTCCTACGAGCAGTACTTC. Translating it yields CASSLGTGNSYEQYF.

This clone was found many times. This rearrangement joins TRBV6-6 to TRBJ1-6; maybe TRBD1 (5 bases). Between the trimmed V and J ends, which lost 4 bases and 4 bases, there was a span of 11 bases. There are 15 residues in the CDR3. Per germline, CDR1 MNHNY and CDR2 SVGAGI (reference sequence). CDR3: CASSSQGGYNSPLHF. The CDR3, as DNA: TGTGCCAGCAGTTCCCAGGGAGGGTATAATTCACCCCTCCACTTT.

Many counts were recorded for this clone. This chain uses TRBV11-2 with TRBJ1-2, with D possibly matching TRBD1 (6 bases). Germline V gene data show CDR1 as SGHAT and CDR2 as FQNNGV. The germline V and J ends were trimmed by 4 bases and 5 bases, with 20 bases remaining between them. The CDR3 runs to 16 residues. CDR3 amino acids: CASSSAPGQSAYGYTF. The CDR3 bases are TGTGCCAGCAGCTCCGCCCCTGGACAGTCAGCTTATGGCTACACCTTC.

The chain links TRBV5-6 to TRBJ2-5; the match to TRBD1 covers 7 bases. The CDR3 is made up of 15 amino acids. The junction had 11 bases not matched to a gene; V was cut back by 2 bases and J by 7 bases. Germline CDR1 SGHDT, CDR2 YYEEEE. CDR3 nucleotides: TGTGCCAGCAGCTTCGGACAGGAAAAAAGAGTGACCCAGTACTTC. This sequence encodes CASSFGQEKRVTQYF.

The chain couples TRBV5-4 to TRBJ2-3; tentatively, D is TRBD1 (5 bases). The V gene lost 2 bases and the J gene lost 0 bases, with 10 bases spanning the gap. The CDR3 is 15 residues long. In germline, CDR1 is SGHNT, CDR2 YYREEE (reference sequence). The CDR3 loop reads CASSLDRYSTDTQYF. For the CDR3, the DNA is TGTGCCAGCAGCTTAGACAGATACAGCACAGATACGCAGTATTTT.

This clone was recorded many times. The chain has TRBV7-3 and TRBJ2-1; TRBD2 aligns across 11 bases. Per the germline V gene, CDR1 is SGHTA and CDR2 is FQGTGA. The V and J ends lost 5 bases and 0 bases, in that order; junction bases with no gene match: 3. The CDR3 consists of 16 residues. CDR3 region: CASSPLAGGSYNEQFF. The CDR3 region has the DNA TGTGCCAGCAGCCCGCTAGCGGGGGGCTCCTACAATGAGCAGTTCTTC.

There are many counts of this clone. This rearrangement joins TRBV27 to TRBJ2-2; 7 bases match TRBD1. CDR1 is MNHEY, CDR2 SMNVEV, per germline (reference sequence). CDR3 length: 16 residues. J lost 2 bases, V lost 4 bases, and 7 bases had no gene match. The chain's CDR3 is CASSSYRDRNTGELFF. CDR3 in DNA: TGTGCCAGCAGTTCCTACCGGGACAGAAACACCGGGGAGCTGTTTTTT.

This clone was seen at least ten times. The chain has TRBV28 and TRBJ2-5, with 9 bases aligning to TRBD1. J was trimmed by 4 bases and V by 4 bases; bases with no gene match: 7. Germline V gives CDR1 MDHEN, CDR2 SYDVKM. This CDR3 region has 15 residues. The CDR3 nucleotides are TGTGCCAGCAGTTCCCTAGGACAGGGGAGAGAGACCCAGTACTTC. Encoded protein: CASSSLGQGRETQYF. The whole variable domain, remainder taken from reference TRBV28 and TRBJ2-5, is DVKVTQSSRYLVKRTGEKVFLECVQDMDHENMFWYRQDPGLGLRLIYFSYDVKMKEKGDIPEGYSVSREKKERFSLILESASTNQTSMYLCASSSLGQGRETQYFGPGTRLLVL.

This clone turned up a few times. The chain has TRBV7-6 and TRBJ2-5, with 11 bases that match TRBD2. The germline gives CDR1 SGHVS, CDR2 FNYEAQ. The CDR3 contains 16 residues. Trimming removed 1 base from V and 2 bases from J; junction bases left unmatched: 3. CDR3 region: CASSLVASGGQETQYF. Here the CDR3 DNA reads TGTGCCAGCAGCTTAGTTGCTAGCGGGGGGCAAGAGACCCAGTACTTC.

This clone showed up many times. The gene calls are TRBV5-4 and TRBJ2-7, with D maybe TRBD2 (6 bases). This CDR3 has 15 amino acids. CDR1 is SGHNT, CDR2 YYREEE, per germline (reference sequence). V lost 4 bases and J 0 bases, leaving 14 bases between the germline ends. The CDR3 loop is CASSVGTLSSYEQYF. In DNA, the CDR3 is TGTGCCAGCAGCGTCGGGACTCTAAGCTCCTACGAGCAGTACTTC.

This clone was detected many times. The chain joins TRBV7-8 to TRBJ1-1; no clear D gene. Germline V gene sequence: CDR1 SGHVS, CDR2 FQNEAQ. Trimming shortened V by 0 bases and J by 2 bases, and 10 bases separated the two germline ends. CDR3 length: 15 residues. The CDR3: CASSLALQLNTEAFF. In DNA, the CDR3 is TGTGCCAGCAGCTTAGCGCTACAGCTAAACACTGAAGCTTTCTTT.

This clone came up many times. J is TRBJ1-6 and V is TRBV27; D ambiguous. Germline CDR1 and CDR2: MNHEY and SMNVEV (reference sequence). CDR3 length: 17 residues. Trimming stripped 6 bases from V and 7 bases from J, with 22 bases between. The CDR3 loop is CASSRTRPGFGNSPLHF. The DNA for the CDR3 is TGTGCCAGCAGCCGAACTAGGCCGGGGTTCGGCAATTCACCCCTCCACTTT.